These 26 T cell receptor beta chains share one sample of origin, sequenced in a study of T cells in Graves' hyperthyroidism and ophthalmopathy. The investigators amplified TCR beta CDR3 regions from RNA transcripts. The HTBI primer set was used in a first-round RT-PCR of the TCR CDR3. Each CDR3 protein is one row after TCRdb ran MiXCR on the multiplex PCR reads. The sample lists about 380,000 distinct CDR3 sequences, approximately 13% occurring once. Sequencing input: blood. These receptors were taken from a man aged 25 to 40 with Graves' hyperthyroidism that later progressed to Graves' ophthalmopathy.

This clonotype appeared many times. The rearrangement uses TRBV11-1 and TRBJ1-6; 8 nucleotides match TRBD1. CDR1 is SGHAT, CDR2 FQDESV, per germline (reference sequence). The length of the CDR3 is 14 residues. V lost 5 bases and J lost 9; bases outside the gene matches: 6. The CDR3 region is CASSNDRGSSPLHF. As DNA, the CDR3 is TGTGCCAGCAGCAACGACAGGGGCAGTTCACCCCTCCACTTT.

This rearrangement joins TRBV4-1 to TRBJ2-1; 9 positions agree with TRBD2. The J segment lost 8 bases and the V segment lost 6 bases, leaving 8 bases of the junction unmatched. In germline, CDR1 is MGHRA, CDR2 YSYEKL. This CDR3 has 14 residues. The CDR3, as DNA: TGCGCCAGCAGGTCCGGGACTAGCATCCATGAGCAGTTCTTC. Translated, it gives CASRSGTSIHEQFF.

This clonotype has ten or more counts. The V and J genes are TRBV12-3 or TRBV12-4 and TRBJ2-2; 13 bases are shared with TRBD2. The CDR3 length is 15 residues. J lost 5 bases, V lost 4 bases, and 1 base had no gene match. CDR3 sequence (DNA): TGTGCCAGCAGTTCGGGACTAGCGGGGACCGGGGAGCTGTTTTTT. This sequence encodes CASSSGLAGTGELFF.

In its sample, this clonotype was seen many times. The V and J genes are TRBV20-1 and TRBJ2-3; unclear D gene. CDR3 size: 10 residues. Germline V gene lookup returns CDR1 DFQATT and CDR2 SNEGSKA (reference sequence). V lost 6 bases and J 0 bases, leaving 1 base between the germline ends. CDR3 region: CSASTDTQYF. CDR3 DNA: TGCAGTGCGAGCACAGATACGCAGTATTTT.

The chain employs TRBV19 and TRBJ2-2, with D unclear. Germline V gene lookup returns CDR1 LNHDA and CDR2 SQIVND (reference sequence). Trimming stripped 0 bases from V and 5 bases from J, with 4 bases between. The CDR3 is 13 amino acids. The DNA of the CDR3 is TGTGCCAGTAGTATAGAGGGGACCGGGGAGCTGTTTTTT. This sequence encodes CASSIEGTGELFF.

In this sample, this clonotype turned up once. V usage is TRBV18 and J usage is TRBJ1-5; 10 bases are a match to TRBD1. Germline CDR1 and CDR2: KGHSH and LQKENI. The CDR3 has 13 residues. Trimming cost V 3 bases and J 10 bases; bases outside gene matches: 3. The CDR3 spells CASSPGQGHPQHF. CDR3 DNA sequence: TGTGCCAGCTCACCGGGACAGGGGCACCCCCAGCATTTT.

This clonotype was detected ten times or more. The CDR3 sequence: CASSSSFNYGYTF. The CDR3 region has the DNA TGTGCCAGCAGCTCCAGTTTTAACTATGGCTACACCTTC. The chain has TRBV11-2 and TRBJ1-2; D is uncertain. V gave up 4 bases and J gave up 1 base, with 7 bases separating them. Germline V CDR1 and CDR2: SGHAT, FQNNGV. This CDR3 is 13 amino acids long.

This chain uses TRBV9 with TRBJ2-1; 12 nucleotides line up with TRBD1. Trimming removed 3 bases from V and 6 bases from J; junction bases left unmatched: 13. This CDR3 has 18 amino acids. The germline gives CDR1 SGDLS, CDR2 YYNGEE. The CDR3 DNA reads TGTGCCAGCAGCGAGGGGGGGACAGGGGGCGCTTGGTTCAATGAGCAGTTCTTC. Its protein is CASSEGGTGGAWFNEQFF.

To note about this clonotype: Possible read error: a much larger clone is one base away. The chain is built from TRBV2 and TRBJ2-2, with D possibly called TRBD1 or TRBD2 (5 bases each). The CDR3 spans 16 residues. Germline lookup yields CDR1 SNHLY and CDR2 FYNNEI. The CDR3 protein is CVSQSRGVYNTGELFF. In nucleotides, the CDR3 is TGTGTCAGCCAGAGCAGAGGGGTATATAACACCGGGGAGCTGTTTTTT.

Many counts were recorded for this clonotype. The J gene is TRBJ2-3, the V gene TRBV28; no firm D call. Germline V lookup: CDR1 MDHEN, CDR2 SYDVKM. This CDR3 has 16 residues. V lost 5 bases, J lost 6 bases, and 21 bases lay in between. CDR3: CASSPAYAVRADTQYF. The CDR3 DNA sequence: TGTGCCAGCAGTCCAGCATACGCAGTAAGGGCGGATACGCAGTATTTT.

The rearrangement uses TRBV28 and TRBJ2-7; D is possibly TRBD2 (7 bases). The CDR3 covers 12 residues. Germline loops: CDR1 MDHEN, CDR2 SYDVKM. This CDR3 reads CVIKGGAYEQYF. CDR3 sequence (DNA): TGTGTGATTAAAGGGGGGGCCTACGAGCAGTACTTC.

The table lists this clonotype with many counts. The V gene is TRBV7-2, the J gene TRBJ1-2; 7 bases are shared with TRBD1. With V trimmed by 3 bases and J by 2 bases, 9 bases remained unmatched. Germline loops: CDR1 SGHTA, CDR2 FQGNSA. The CDR3 is made up of 16 amino acids. Written as DNA, the CDR3 is TGTGCCAGCAGCTTTAGAAGCGGACAGGCCAACTATGGCTACACCTTC. This sequence encodes CASSFRSGQANYGYTF.

This clonotype was seen a handful of times. V gene TRBV20-1 combines with J gene TRBJ1-5, with D perhaps matching TRBD1 (6 bases). This CDR3 is built from 15 residues. V lost 1 base, J lost 0 bases, and 10 bases lay in between. Germline assignment: CDR1 DFQATT and CDR2 SNEGSKA (reference sequence). In nucleotides, the CDR3 is TGCAGTGCTAGAGCGACAGGCAATAGCAATCAGCCCCAGCATTTT. Translation: CSARATGNSNQPQHF.

The sample holds many counts of this clonotype. The V call is TRBV27, the J call TRBJ2-5; TRBD2 is a possible D gene (5 bases). Germline V gene sequence: CDR1 MNHEY, CDR2 SMNVEV (reference sequence). The V end lost 5 bases, the J end lost 5 bases, and 18 bases lay between the germline ends. The CDR3 consists of 15 residues. The CDR3 nucleotides are TGTGCCAGCAGTCCACTCCCTAGCCAGATGGAGACCCAGTACTTC. Its protein is CASSPLPSQMETQYF.

This clonotype was seen ten or more times. This chain connects TRBV3-1 to TRBJ1-3; D unresolved. V lost 2 bases to trimming and J lost 1 base, with 6 bases between them. This CDR3 is built from 14 residues. From germline, CDR1 is LGHDT and CDR2 YNNKEL (reference sequence). In nucleotides, the CDR3 is TGTGCCAGCAGCCAATCAGGATCTGGAAACACCATATATTTT. Translating it yields CASSQSGSGNTIYF.

The chain couples TRBV4-1 to TRBJ1-2; D not resolved. The CDR3 is made up of 14 amino acids. The V gene's germline CDR1 is MGHRA and CDR2 YSYEKL. Between the trimmed V and J ends, which lost 0 bases and 2 bases, there was a span of 7 bases. The CDR3 DNA reads TGCGCCAGCAGCCAAGAATGGGGAAACTATGGCTACACCTTC. Translation: CASSQEWGNYGYTF.

Notes on this clonotype: Since a much larger clone is just one base distant, this may be a read error. The rearrangement uses TRBV6-1 and TRBJ2-7, with D uncertain. CDR1 is MNHNS, CDR2 SASEGT, per germline. The CDR3 extends over 12 amino acids. Trimming left V 7 bases short and J 7 bases short, with 14 bases between. This CDR3 reads CASTAVLGEQYF. Here the CDR3 DNA reads TGTGCCAGCACCGCTGTTCTCGGTGAGCAGTACTTC.

J is TRBJ1-2 and V is TRBV4-2; 12 nucleotides line up with TRBD1. In germline, CDR1 is LGHNA, CDR2 YNFKEQ. The V gene end was trimmed by 0 bases and the J gene end by 7 bases; junction bases not matched to a gene: 3. The CDR3 contains 15 residues. The CDR3 DNA reads as TGTGCCAGCAGCCAAGAGGGGGACAGGGGGCTTGGCTACACCTTC. Its protein product is CASSQEGDRGLGYTF.

This clonotype was picked up many times. The CDR3 bases are TGTGCCAGCAGCTTAGCGTCCAGGGGGTCTGGTGAAAAACTGTTTTTT. Protein: CASSLASRGSGEKLFF. The chain uses TRBV7-2 and TRBJ1-4, with 7 positions matching TRBD1. The CDR3 sequence is 16 residues long. The germline V gene has CDR1 SGHTA and CDR2 FQGNSA. J was trimmed by 7 bases and V by 0 bases; bases with no gene match: 8.

This clonotype showed up just a few times. One end of the junction is discordant with germline, which a read error may explain. The chain uses TRBV4-1 and TRBJ1-5; D is perhaps TRBD1 (6 bases). The V gene's germline CDR1 is MGHRA and CDR2 YSYEKL. The CDR3 runs 14 residues. This CDR3 reads CASSPKGGNQPRHF. DNA of the CDR3: TGCGCCAGCAGCCCCAAGGGGGGGAATCAGCCCCGGCATTTT.

This clonotype turned up a few times. The V call is TRBV4-1, the J call TRBJ1-2; D ambiguous. Germline CDR1 and CDR2: MGHRA and YSYEKL. V shed 0 bases and J shed 0 bases, with 5 bases lying between them. The CDR3 contains 14 residues. CDR3 in amino acids: CASSQDQANYGYTF. CDR3 bases: TGCGCCAGCAGCCAAGATCAGGCTAACTATGGCTACACCTTC.

This clonotype occurred many times. V gene TRBV20-1 combines with J gene TRBJ1-6, with D maybe TRBD1 (5 bases). Germline V gene sequence: CDR1 DFQATT, CDR2 SNEGSKA (reference sequence). This CDR3 has 13 residues. V lost 6 bases, J lost 5 bases, and 11 bases lay in between. The CDR3 is CSASGGNNSPLHF. The CDR3 DNA is TGCAGTGCAAGTGGGGGGAATAATTCACCCCTCCACTTT.

The table lists this clonotype with a few counts. The chain uses TRBV28 and TRBJ1-2; D call uncertain. The germline V gene has CDR1 MDHEN and CDR2 SYDVKM. This CDR3 has 13 amino acids. Trimming took 6 bases from V and 4 from J, leaving 12 bases between them. In DNA, the CDR3 is TGTGCCAGCAGGAGAAGTCTTGCCTATGGCTACACCTTC. It specifies CASRRSLAYGYTF.

CDR3 in amino acids: CASSWTGGYGYTF. CDR3 bases: TGTGCCAGCAGTTGGACAGGGGGCTATGGCTACACCTTC. V gene TRBV28 combines with J gene TRBJ1-2, with 10 bases identical to TRBD1. Trimming cost V 4 bases and J 4 bases; bases outside gene matches: 0. Germline V gene lookup returns CDR1 MDHEN and CDR2 SYDVKM. CDR3 size: 13 residues.

Only a few counts were recorded for this clonotype. The rearrangement links TRBV9 to TRBJ2-1, with 7 positions matching TRBD1. The CDR3 sequence is 12 residues long. The J segment lost 11 bases and the V segment lost 5 bases, leaving 7 bases of the junction unmatched. CDR1 SGDLS and CDR2 YYNGEE come from the germline V gene. The CDR3 loop reads CASSDTGQQQFF. CDR3 in DNA: TGTGCCAGCAGTGATACGGGACAGCAGCAGTTCTTC. The full variable domain, in which reference TRBV9 and TRBJ2-1 provide the parts outside the CDR3, is DSGVTQTPKHLITATGQRVTLRCSPRSGDLSVYWYQQSLDQGLQFLIQYYNGEERAKGNILERFSAQQFPDLHSELNLSSLELGDSALYFCASSDTGQQQFFGPGTRLTVL.

This clonotype has a handful of counts. The rearrangement links TRBV27 to TRBJ2-3; D not certain. With 2 bases removed from V and 4 bases from J, the gap between germline ends came to 16 bases. The germline gives CDR1 MNHEY, CDR2 SMNVEV (reference sequence). This CDR3 has 16 residues. CDR3 region: CASSLLPIGGADTQYF. For the CDR3, the DNA is TGTGCCAGCAGTTTACTTCCGATTGGTGGGGCAGATACGCAGTATTTT.